This T cell receptor beta chain was profiled in a study of T cells expressing NK-cell markers. The wider study: All TCR beta repertoires analysed originated from sorted CD3+CD56+NKG2C+, CD3+CD56+NKG2C- and CD3+CD56-NKG2C+ T cells. Most of the eight sequenced donors tested HCMV-seropositive; one tested seronegative. Study-level points and caveats: It was still unclear whether expanded NKG2C+ T cell clones were HCMV specific.

The CDR3 covers 15 residues. Per the germline V gene, CDR1 is DFQATT and CDR2 is SNEGSKA (reference sequence). UMI-tagged 5'RACE template switching yielded the TCR beta cDNA. From its re-call of the 5' RACE reads, TCRdb lists each CDR3 protein once, without DNA. The sample shows some 140,000 distinct CDR3 sequences, and around 35% sits with its ten largest clones. Comment on this clonotype: Its target is unknown.

Sequencing used blood T cells: a sorted CD56 or NKG2C T cell subset, CD4+ or CD8+ T cells, or bulk PBMC T cells (not recorded which). The source is a woman aged 45-59 years in good health. The rearrangement uses TRBV20-1 and TRBJ2-5; absent DNA, TCRdb's TRBD2 call cannot be checked. The chain's CDR3 is CSARTSGRGSETQYF.